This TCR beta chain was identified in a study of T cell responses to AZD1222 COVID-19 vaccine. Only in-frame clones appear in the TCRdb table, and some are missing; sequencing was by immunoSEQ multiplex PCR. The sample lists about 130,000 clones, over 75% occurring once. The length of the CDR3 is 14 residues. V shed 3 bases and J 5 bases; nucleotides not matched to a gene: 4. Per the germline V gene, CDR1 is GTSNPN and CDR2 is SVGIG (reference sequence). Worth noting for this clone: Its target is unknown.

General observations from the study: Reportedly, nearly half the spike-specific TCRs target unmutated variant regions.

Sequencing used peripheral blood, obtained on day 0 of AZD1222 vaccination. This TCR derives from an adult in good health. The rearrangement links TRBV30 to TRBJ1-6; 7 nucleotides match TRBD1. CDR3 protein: CAWRDQGDNSPLHF. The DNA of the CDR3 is TGTGCCTGGAGAGATCAGGGGGATAATTCACCCCTCCACTTT.